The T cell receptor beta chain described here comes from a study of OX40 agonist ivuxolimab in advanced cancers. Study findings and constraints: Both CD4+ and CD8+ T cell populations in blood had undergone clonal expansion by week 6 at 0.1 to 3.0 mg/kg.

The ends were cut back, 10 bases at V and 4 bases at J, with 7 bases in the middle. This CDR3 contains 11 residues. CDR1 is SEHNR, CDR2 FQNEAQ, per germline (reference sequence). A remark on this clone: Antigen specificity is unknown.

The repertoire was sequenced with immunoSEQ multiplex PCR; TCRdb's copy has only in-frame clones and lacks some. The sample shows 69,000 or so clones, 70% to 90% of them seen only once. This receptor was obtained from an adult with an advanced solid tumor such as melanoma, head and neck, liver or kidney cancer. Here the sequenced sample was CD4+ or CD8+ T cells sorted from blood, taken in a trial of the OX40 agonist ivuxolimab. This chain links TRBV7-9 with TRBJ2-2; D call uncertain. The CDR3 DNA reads TGTGCCACCAGTATCACCGGGGAGCTGTTTTTT. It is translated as CATSITGELFF.